This entry is about one T cell receptor beta chain. Every single donor gave one heparinised blood draw, and these averaged about 116 mL. CD45RO/CCR7/CD25/CD127/CD95/CD27 sorting isolated CD4+ naive, central memory, regulatory and stem cell-like memory cells. Investigators reverse transcribed all isolated RNA, so they sequenced expressed TCRB transcripts. Here immunoSEQ multiplex PCR was the method, and the copy in TCRdb shows in-frame clones only, minus some. Of hundreds of thousands of clones listed, 11% to 15% are singletons. This sample was included in a study of beta chain features in type 1 diabetes. V lost 5 bases, J lost 11 bases, and 19 bases lay in between. CDR3 length: 13 residues. Germline CDR1 and CDR2: SGHNT and YYREEE (reference sequence).

The chain is built from TRBV5-4 and TRBJ1-1; D is possibly TRBD1 (5 bases). The sequence came from a man in his thirties or forties in good health. The material sequenced was central memory CD4+ T cells from blood. CDR3 bases: TGTGCCAGCAGGCCAATAGGTAGGGGTAGCGCTTTCTTT. This codes for CASRPIGRGSAFF.